This T cell receptor beta chain was sequenced for a study of T cells in Graves' hyperthyroidism and ophthalmopathy. The table lists this clonotype with many counts. Amplification of TCR beta CDR3 regions was performed using RNA transcripts as template. The TCR CDR3 was amplified in a first-round RT-PCR using the HTBI primer set. TCRdb re-analysed the multiplex PCR reads in MiXCR, keeping a single row per CDR3 protein. The repertoire holds roughly 420,000 distinct CDR3 sequences, with about 15% as singletons. Germline CDR1 and CDR2: MDHEN and SYDVKM. V was pared by 5 bases and J by 1 base, with 7 bases of the junction left unmatched. This CDR3 comprises 15 residues.

The chain uses TRBV28 and TRBJ1-1, with 7 nucleotides matching TRBD1. This TCR was sampled from a woman aged 18 to 35 with Graves' hyperthyroidism. The sequencing sample was made of blood. The CDR3 DNA reads TGTGCCAGCAGTCACCCGGACAGGCAGAACACTGAAGCTTTCTTT. It yields the protein CASSHPDRQNTEAFF.